The 11 T cell receptor beta chains reported below all come from one sample, sequenced in a study of T and B cells in COVID-19 patients. From blood, about 250-550 ng of genomic DNA served as TRB template. Multiplex PCR with BIOMED2 TRB-A/B primer pools amplified TRB rearrangements. TCRdb reprocessed the multiplex PCR reads via MiXCR and lists one record per CDR3 protein. Here the sample spans some 5,200 distinct CDR3 sequences, under 25% being singletons. Sequencing input: blood. These receptor sequences come from a human donor with active COVID-19.

This clonotype is categorized as medium-sized. V usage is TRBV6-5 and J usage is TRBJ1-5; D possibly corresponds to TRBD1 (6 bases). The CDR3 sequence is 15 residues long. The V and J ends lost 4 bases and 7 bases respectively, with 17 bases between them. The V gene's germline CDR1 is MNHEY and CDR2 SVGAGI. The CDR3: CASSWGPGTSQPQHF. DNA for the CDR3: TGTGCCAGCAGTTGGGGCCCAGGGACAAGCCAGCCCCAGCATTTT.

This clonotype came up a few times. The rearrangement joins TRBV20-1 to TRBJ1-6; D is possibly TRBD1 (5 bases). Trimming took 6 bases from V and 7 from J, leaving 13 bases between them. The length of the CDR3 is 13 residues. Germline lookup yields CDR1 DFQATT and CDR2 SNEGSKA (reference sequence). The CDR3 DNA sequence: TGCAGTGCCGTCGGGGACCCCAATTCACCCCTCCACTTT. It is translated as CSAVGDPNSPLHF.

This clonotype has at least ten counts. The CDR3 is CASNLGGRFSPLHF. The CDR3 region has the DNA TGTGCCAGTAATTTAGGGGGAAGGTTTTCACCCCTCCACTTT. This chain links TRBV12-3 or TRBV12-4 with TRBJ1-6; TRBD1 is a possible D gene (6 bases). V was pared by 9 bases and J by 9 bases, with 18 bases between. The CDR3 spans 14 residues.

This clonotype showed up many times. For the CDR3, the DNA is TGTGCCAGCAGCTTGGCGACACAGGTTTGGAGTGAAGCTTTCTTT. This gives the protein CASSLATQVWSEAFF. This chain connects TRBV5-5 to TRBJ1-1; weak D call: TRBD1 (5 bases). Between the trimmed V and J ends, which lost 0 bases and 7 bases, there was a span of 16 bases. The V gene's germline CDR1 is SGHKS and CDR2 YYEKEE (reference sequence). The CDR3 totals 15 residues.

V and J are TRBV29-1 and TRBJ2-5, with TRBD1 identical over 11 bases. CDR1 is SQVTM, CDR2 ANQGSEA, per germline. Trimming took 7 bases from V and 5 from J; bases not matched to a gene: 6. CDR3 length: 13 amino acids. The CDR3 reads CSAGTGGKETQYF. The CDR3 bases are TGCAGCGCCGGGACAGGGGGAAAGGAGACCCAGTACTTC.

This clonotype is medium-sized by share. The chain combines TRBV18 with TRBJ2-2; tentative D call: TRBD2 (6 bases). Trimming removed 3 bases from V and 7 bases from J, with 15 bases in between. This CDR3 is 15 amino acids long. CDR1 and CDR2 from the germline V gene are KGHSH and LQKENI. The CDR3 region is CASSPRTRTNGELFF. The DNA of the CDR3 is TGTGCCAGCTCACCGAGGACACGGACTAACGGGGAGCTGTTTTTT. Looking up the rest from reference TRBV18 and TRBJ2-2 gives the full variable domain: NAGVMQNPRHLVRRRGQEARLRCSPMKGHSHVYWYRQLPEEGLKFMVYLQKENIIDESGMPKERFSAEFPKEGPSILRIQQVVRGDSAAYFCASSPRTRTNGELFFGEGSRLTVL.

In its sample, this clonotype ranks as medium-sized (0.01 to 0.1%). This chain uses TRBV5-5 with TRBJ2-7, with D maybe TRBD1 (5 bases). Trimming took 2 bases from V and 2 from J, leaving 11 bases between them. Per the germline V gene, CDR1 is SGHKS and CDR2 is YYEKEE (reference sequence). The CDR3 totals 14 residues. The CDR3 is CASSFTKGTYEQYF. The CDR3 DNA sequence: TGTGCCAGCAGCTTTACCAAGGGGACCTACGAGCAGTACTTC.

In its sample, this clonotype was seen once. The gene calls are TRBV20-1 and TRBJ1-1, with a weak D call TRBD1 (6 bases). This CDR3 has 16 residues. CDR1 is DFQATT, CDR2 SNEGSKA, per germline (reference sequence). V was shortened by 0 bases and J by 0 bases, with 14 bases between the two germline ends. CDR3 nucleotides: TGCAGTGCTAGAGACCGACAGGATCCAATGAACACTGAAGCTTTCTTT. It is translated as CSARDRQDPMNTEAFF.

There are many counts of this clonotype. This sequence joins TRBV6-2 or TRBV6-3 and TRBJ2-5, with 9 bases matching TRBD2. Germline CDR1 is MNHEY and CDR2 is SVGEGT. The CDR3 runs 16 residues. J was trimmed by 6 bases and V by 6 bases; bases with no gene match: 14. As DNA, the CDR3 is TGTGCCAGCAGATTATCTACCCAGCGGGAGGATAAGACCCAGTACTTC. The encoded protein is CASRLSTQREDKTQYF.

Relative to its sample, this clonotype is medium-sized. The chain couples TRBV30 to TRBJ1-3; weak D call: TRBD1 (6 bases). The V gene lost 5 bases and the J gene lost 1 base, with 6 bases spanning the gap. The CDR3 has 12 residues. CDR1 is GTSNPN, CDR2 SVGIG, per germline (reference sequence). The chain's CDR3 is CAWQGSGNTIYF. The CDR3 nucleotides read TGTGCCTGGCAGGGGTCTGGAAACACCATATATTTT.

In its sample, this clonotype is medium-sized (0.01 to 0.1%). V gene TRBV6-2 or TRBV6-3 combines with J gene TRBJ2-7; 8 bases fit TRBD2. Germline V gene sequence: CDR1 MNHEY, CDR2 SVGEGT. V lost 0 bases to trimming and J lost 0 bases; unmatched junction nucleotides: 4. This CDR3 has 16 amino acids. The CDR3 loop reads CASSYSLSGSSYEQYF. The CDR3 bases are TGTGCCAGCAGTTACTCCCTCAGCGGGAGCTCCTACGAGCAGTACTTC.